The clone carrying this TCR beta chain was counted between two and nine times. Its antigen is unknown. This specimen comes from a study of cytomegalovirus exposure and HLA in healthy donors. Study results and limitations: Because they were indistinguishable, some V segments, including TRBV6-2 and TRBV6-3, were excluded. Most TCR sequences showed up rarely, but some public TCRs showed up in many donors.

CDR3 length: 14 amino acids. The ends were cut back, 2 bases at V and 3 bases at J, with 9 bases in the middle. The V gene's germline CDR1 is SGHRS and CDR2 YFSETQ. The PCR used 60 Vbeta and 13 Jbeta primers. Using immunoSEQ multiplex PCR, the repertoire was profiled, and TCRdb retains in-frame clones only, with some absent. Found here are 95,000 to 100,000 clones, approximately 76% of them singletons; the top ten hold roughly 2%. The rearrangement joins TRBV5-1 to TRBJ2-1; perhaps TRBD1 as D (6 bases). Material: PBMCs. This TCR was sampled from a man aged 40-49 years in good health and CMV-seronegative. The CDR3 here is CASSLRQVYNEQFF. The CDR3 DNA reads TGCGCCAGCAGCTTAAGACAGGTCTACAATGAGCAGTTCTTC. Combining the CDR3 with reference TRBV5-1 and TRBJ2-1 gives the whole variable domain KAGVTQTPRYLIKTRGQQVTLSCSPISGHRSVSWYQQTPGQGLQFLFEYFSETQRNKGNFPGRFSGRQFSNSRSEMNVSTLELGDSALYLCASSLRQVYNEQFFGPGTRLTVL.